The 17 T cell receptor beta chains listed next were all sequenced from one sample in a study of cytomegalovirus exposure and HLA in healthy donors. The PCR was carried out with 60 Vbeta primers and 13 Jbeta primers. This table comes from immunoSEQ multiplex PCR, and its TCRdb copy is limited to in-frame clones, with some not included. The table includes 150,000 to 200,000 clones, around 76% detected once. The sample comprised PBMCs. These receptors were collected from a female donor in good health and CMV-seronegative.

The rearrangement joins TRBV6-4 to TRBJ2-1; 12 bases align to TRBD2. There are 15 residues in the CDR3. Germline lookup yields CDR1 MRHNA and CDR2 SNTAGT. V was pared by 6 bases and J by 7 bases, with 7 bases of the junction left unmatched. The DNA for the CDR3 is TGTGCCAGCAGCAGACTAGCGGGAGATGGGAATGAGCAGTTCTTC. This sequence encodes CASSRLAGDGNEQFF.

This clone was picked up a small number of times. The rearrangement uses TRBV13 and TRBJ2-3, with D possibly being TRBD2 (6 bases). Trimming took off 5 bases at V and 10 bases at J, with 25 bases between the two ends. CDR1 and CDR2 from the germline V gene are PRHDT and FYEKMQ (reference sequence). CDR3 length: 16 amino acids. CDR3: CASSPPGGTYHSAQYF. CDR3 in DNA: TGTGCCAGCAGCCCGCCGGGCGGGACGTATCACTCAGCGCAGTATTTT.

This clone was observed a single time. V gene TRBV7-6 combines with J gene TRBJ2-1, with D possibly being TRBD1 (5 bases). The CDR3 sequence is 13 residues long. CDR1 SGHVS and CDR2 FNYEAQ come from the germline V gene. V lost 5 bases and J 4 bases, leaving 9 bases between the germline ends. The CDR3 DNA reads TGTGCCAGCAGCCAAACAGGATACAATGAGCAGTTCTTC. Residues: CASSQTGYNEQFF.

The gene calls are TRBV5-1 and TRBJ1-2; 8 bases fit TRBD1. With 3 bases clipped from V and 1 base from J, the junction kept 8 bases outside the gene matches. In germline, CDR1 is SGHRS, CDR2 YFSETQ. The CDR3 sequence is 16 residues long. As DNA, the CDR3 is TGCGCCAGCAGCTGGAGGACAGGGTCAAGTAACTATGGCTACACCTTC. Protein sequence: CASSWRTGSSNYGYTF.

Written as DNA, the CDR3 is TGTGCCTCCCGGCGGGTTTCTGGAAACACCATATATTTT. This gives the protein CASRRVSGNTIYF. The chain uses TRBV30 and TRBJ1-3; unclear D gene. Germline CDR1 reads GTSNPN; CDR2 reads SVGIG (reference sequence). Trimming left V 7 bases short and J 1 base short, with 11 bases between. There are 13 residues in the CDR3. Full variable domain (remainder filled in from reference TRBV30 and TRBJ1-3): SQTIHQWPATLVQPVGSPLSLECTVEGTSNPNLYWYRQAAGRGLQLLFYSVGIGQISSEVPQNLSASRPQDRQFILSSKKLLLSDSGFYLCASRRVSGNTIYFGEGSWLTVV.

This sequence joins TRBV9 and TRBJ2-1, with D maybe TRBD2 (7 bases). Germline lookup yields CDR1 SGDLS and CDR2 YYNGEE. V was clipped by 3 bases and J by 6 bases, with 19 bases between them. The CDR3 is 16 amino acids. The DNA for the CDR3 is TGTGCCAGCAGCGCTAGGGGGGGGGCCCAATCCAATGAGCAGTTCTTC. Its protein product is CASSARGGAQSNEQFF.

J is TRBJ1-3 and V is TRBV4-2, with TRBD1 matching 7 bases. Germline V gene sequence: CDR1 LGHNA, CDR2 YNFKEQ. This CDR3 is 15 amino acids long. V shed 3 bases, J shed 7 bases, and the junction held 9 bases outside the gene matches. The CDR3 bases are TGTGCCAGCAGCCAGCCTGACAGGGTTGGGAACACCATATATTTT. Protein sequence: CASSQPDRVGNTIYF.

CDR3 protein: CATQNRVDTEAFF. The DNA of the CDR3 is TGTGCCACCCAAAACAGGGTTGACACTGAAGCTTTCTTT. The V and J genes are TRBV6-5 and TRBJ1-1; D might be TRBD1 (6 bases). Per germline, CDR1 MNHEY and CDR2 SVGAGI. CDR3 length: 13 amino acids. V was clipped by 10 bases and J by 3 bases, with 15 bases between them.

The rearrangement links TRBV12-5 to TRBJ1-5; D is ambiguous. Germline CDR1 reads LGHNT; CDR2 reads FRNRAP. This CDR3 spans 15 amino acids. V gave up 4 bases and J gave up 0 bases, with 10 bases separating them. CDR3 in DNA: TGTGCTAGTGGTTCAGGACTGATTAGCAATCAGCCCCAGCATTTT. Translation: CASGSGLISNQPQHF.

The chain employs TRBV9 and TRBJ2-3, with TRBD2 matching 9 bases. CDR1 is SGDLS and CDR2 is YYNGEE in the germline V gene. The CDR3 covers 17 residues. V shed 0 bases, J shed 1 base, and the junction held 6 bases outside the gene matches. The CDR3 region has the DNA TGTGCCAGCAGCGTAGTTGGAGCGGGGGGTCGCACAGATACGCAGTATTTT. It translates to CASSVVGAGGRTDTQYF.

The CDR3 bases are TGTGCCAGCAGCGCAAAGGGGGGGCCCAGTGAGCAGTTCTTC. Protein: CASSAKGGPSEQFF. The genes are TRBV6-6 and TRBJ2-1, with a tentative D call TRBD2 (7 bases). The germline CDR1 and CDR2 sequences are MNHNY and SVGAGI (reference sequence). Trimming left V 6 bases short and J 9 bases short, with 18 bases between. This CDR3 is built from 14 residues.

The gene calls are TRBV19 and TRBJ2-1; TRBD2 agrees at 10 bases. Losses at the gene ends were 3 bases for V and 8 bases for J; bases not matched to a gene: 16. CDR3 length: 18 residues. Germline V CDR1 and CDR2: LNHDA, SQIVND (reference sequence). The CDR3 nucleotides read TGTGCCAGTAGTATTGCGGATGGAGGGCTAGCGGGAGTATATGAGCAGTTCTTC. Residues: CASSIADGGLAGVYEQFF. The variable domain in full, with the rest retrieved from reference TRBV19 and TRBJ2-1, is DGGITQSPKYLFRKEGQNVTLSCEQNLNHDAMYWYRQDPGQGLRLIYYSQIVNDFQKGDIAEGYSVSREKKESFPLTVTSAQKNPTAFYLCASSIADGGLAGVYEQFFGPGTRLTVL.

The genes are TRBV7-2 and TRBJ2-7, with D perhaps TRBD1 (6 bases). The germline V gene encodes CDR1 SGHTA and CDR2 FQGNSA. This CDR3 is built from 14 residues. Trimming cost V 4 bases and J 2 bases, with 12 bases left between them. CDR3 loop: CASSSRQVTYEQYF. As DNA, the CDR3 is TGTGCCAGCAGCTCTAGACAGGTTACCTACGAGCAGTACTTC.

The chain has TRBV27 and TRBJ2-3; 9 bases map to TRBD2. CDR1 MNHEY and CDR2 SMNVEV come from the germline V gene (reference sequence). The CDR3 is 15 residues long. V lost 3 bases, J lost 5 bases, and 6 bases stayed unmatched. CDR3 amino acids: CASSFILAGRDTQYF. The CDR3 nucleotides read TGTGCCAGCAGTTTTATTCTAGCGGGGCGAGATACGCAGTATTTT.

V usage is TRBV5-1 and J usage is TRBJ1-1, with a weak D call TRBD1 (5 bases). Germline V gene sequence: CDR1 SGHRS, CDR2 YFSETQ. This CDR3 has 12 residues. V was shortened by 3 bases and J by 8 bases, with 11 bases between the two germline ends. The CDR3 sequence: CASSYPGPEAFF. CDR3 bases: TGCGCCAGCAGCTATCCAGGGCCGGAAGCTTTCTTT.

This chain uses TRBV18 with TRBJ2-1; D perhaps matches TRBD2 (6 bases). This CDR3 has 13 residues. Deletions cut 1 base from V and 10 bases from J, with 11 bases between. Germline loops: CDR1 KGHSH, CDR2 LQKENI. CDR3 coding DNA: TGTGCCAGCTCACCACACGGCGGGGCCGAGCAGTTCTTC. Translation gives CASSPHGGAEQFF.

CDR3 protein: CASSSRQALGIGYTF. DNA of the CDR3: TGTGCCAGCAGTAGCCGGCAGGCCCTCGGTATAGGCTACACCTTC. This chain uses TRBV6-6 with TRBJ1-2; D not certain. The CDR3 covers 15 residues. CDR1 is MNHNY and CDR2 is SVGAGI in the germline V gene (reference sequence). The V gene lost 5 bases and the J gene lost 8 bases, with 21 bases spanning the gap.